These 7 T cell receptor beta chains were sequenced from one sample in a study of T cells in Graves' hyperthyroidism and ophthalmopathy. TCR beta CDR3 regions were amplified from RNA. The primer set for the first-round RT-PCR of the TCR CDR3 was HTBI. MiXCR, applied by TCRdb to the multiplex PCR reads, yields one record per CDR3 protein. In the table there are under 550,000 distinct CDR3 sequences, nearly 20% of which are singletons. The sequenced sample was blood. The receptors originated from a man in his forties or fifties with Graves' ophthalmopathy.

The V call is TRBV4-1, the J call TRBJ1-5; no definite D call. This CDR3 contains 13 residues. Trimming left V 4 bases short and J 7 bases short, with 11 bases between. Per the germline V gene, CDR1 is MGHRA and CDR2 is YSYEKL. CDR3 nucleotides: TGCGCCAGCAGCCTGGTCCTGGGGCAGCCCCAGCATTTT. Encoded protein: CASSLVLGQPQHF.

On this clonotype itself: One end of the junction does not line up with germline, which may come from a read error. The rearrangement joins TRBV3-1 to TRBJ2-5; D may be TRBD2 (6 bases). This CDR3 is 16 amino acids long. Germline CDR1 reads LGHDT; CDR2 reads YNNKEL (reference sequence). The CDR3 here is CASNQGMEGWQETQYF. CDR3 bases: TGTGCCAGCAACCAAGGAATGGAGGGCTGGCAAGAGACCCAGTACTTC.

The chain carries TRBV10-1 and TRBJ2-7; 8 positions match TRBD1. Trimming removed 0 bases from V and 9 bases from J; junction bases left unmatched: 10. CDR1 and CDR2 (germline): WNHNN, SYGVQD (reference sequence). The CDR3 spans 15 residues. DNA for the CDR3: TGCGCCAGCAGTGAGTCAGCAGGGGGCCGGACTCGGCAGTACTTC. Translation: CASSESAGGRTRQYF.

V usage is TRBV27 and J usage is TRBJ1-6; 7 bases agree with TRBD1. The CDR3 covers 14 residues. CDR1 and CDR2 (germline): MNHEY, SMNVEV (reference sequence). J gave up 8 bases and V 7 bases, and 8 bases lay outside the gene matches. The chain's CDR3 is CASTRGGEDSPLHF. As DNA, the CDR3 is TGTGCCAGCACCAGAGGGGGCGAGGATTCACCCCTCCACTTT.

This clonotype was counted ten times or more. Here the CDR3 DNA reads TGTGCCAGCAGCTTAGACTGGACAGGGGGGACTAATGAAAAACTGTTTTTT. Amino acid sequence: CASSLDWTGGTNEKLFF. This chain uses TRBV7-8 with TRBJ1-4, with TRBD1 matching 10 bases. Trimming removed 1 base from V and 2 bases from J; junction bases left unmatched: 4. Germline V CDR1 and CDR2: SGHVS, FQNEAQ. There are 17 residues in the CDR3.

This clonotype was found many times. The chain has TRBV6-1 and TRBJ1-6; a possible D gene is TRBD1 (5 bases). This CDR3 is 15 amino acids long. CDR1 and CDR2 (germline): MNHNS, SASEGT. Trimming removed 7 bases at V and 6 bases at J, with 16 bases between. This CDR3 is CASTMRRQSNSPLHF. The CDR3 DNA reads as TGTGCCAGCACTATGAGGAGACAGTCTAATTCACCCCTCCACTTT.

This clonotype was observed a few times. The chain uses TRBV20-1 and TRBJ1-6; TRBD1 aligns across 7 bases. The CDR3 is 14 amino acids. Per the germline V gene, CDR1 is DFQATT and CDR2 is SNEGSKA (reference sequence). J lost 7 bases, V lost 5 bases, and 8 bases had no gene match. The CDR3 here is CSAVNRDRNSPLHF. Written as DNA, the CDR3 is TGCAGTGCTGTCAACCGGGACAGAAATTCACCCCTCCACTTT.